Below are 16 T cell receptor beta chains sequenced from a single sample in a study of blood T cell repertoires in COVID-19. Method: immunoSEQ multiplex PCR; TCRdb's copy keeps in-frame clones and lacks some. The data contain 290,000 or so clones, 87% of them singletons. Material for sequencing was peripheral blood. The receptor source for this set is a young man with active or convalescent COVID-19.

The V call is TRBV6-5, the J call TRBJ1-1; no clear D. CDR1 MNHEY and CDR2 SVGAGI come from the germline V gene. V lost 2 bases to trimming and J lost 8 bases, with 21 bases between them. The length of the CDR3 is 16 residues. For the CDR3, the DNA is TGTGCCAGCAGTTACGTCTTCTCCCCACCGGTCGCCGAAGCTTTCTTT. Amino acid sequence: CASSYVFSPPVAEAFF.

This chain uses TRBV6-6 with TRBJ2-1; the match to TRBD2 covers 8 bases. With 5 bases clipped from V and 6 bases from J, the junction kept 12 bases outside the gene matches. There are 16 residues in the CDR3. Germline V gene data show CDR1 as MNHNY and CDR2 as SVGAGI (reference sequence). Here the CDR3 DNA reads TGTGCCAGCAGTAGGGAACAGGGACTAGGGGGCAATGAGCAGTTCTTC. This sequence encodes CASSREQGLGGNEQFF.

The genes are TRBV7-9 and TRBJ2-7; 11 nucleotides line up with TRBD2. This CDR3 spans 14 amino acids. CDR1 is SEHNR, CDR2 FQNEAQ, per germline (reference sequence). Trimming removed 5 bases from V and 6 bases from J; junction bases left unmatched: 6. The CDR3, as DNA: TGTGCCAGCAGCCCACTAGCGGGAGTTCGCGAGCAGTACTTC. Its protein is CASSPLAGVREQYF.

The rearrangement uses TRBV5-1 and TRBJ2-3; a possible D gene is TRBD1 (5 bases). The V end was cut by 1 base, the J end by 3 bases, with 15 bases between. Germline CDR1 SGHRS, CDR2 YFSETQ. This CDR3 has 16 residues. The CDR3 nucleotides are TGCGCCAGCAGCTTGCAGACAGCCGCTCAAACAGATACGCAGTATTTT. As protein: CASSLQTAAQTDTQYF.

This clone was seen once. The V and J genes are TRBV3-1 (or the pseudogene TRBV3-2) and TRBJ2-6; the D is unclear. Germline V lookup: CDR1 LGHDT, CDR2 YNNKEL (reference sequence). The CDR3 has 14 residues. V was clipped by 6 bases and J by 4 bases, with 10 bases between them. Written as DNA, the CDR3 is TGTGCCAGCAGACTCGCTCTGGGGGCCAACGTCCTGACTTTC. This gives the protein CASRLALGANVLTF.

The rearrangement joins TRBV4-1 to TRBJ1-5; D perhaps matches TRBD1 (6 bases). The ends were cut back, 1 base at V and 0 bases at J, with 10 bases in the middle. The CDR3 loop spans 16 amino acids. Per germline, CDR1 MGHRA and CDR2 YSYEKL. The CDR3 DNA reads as TGCGCCAGCAGCCAAGGTACAGGGAGTAGCAATCAGCCCCAGCATTTT. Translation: CASSQGTGSSNQPQHF.

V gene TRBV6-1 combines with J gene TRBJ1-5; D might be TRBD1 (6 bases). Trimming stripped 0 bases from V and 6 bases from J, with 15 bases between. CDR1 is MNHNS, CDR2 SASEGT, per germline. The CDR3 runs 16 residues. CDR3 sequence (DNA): TGTGCCAGCAGTGAAGCGAGGCAGGGGAATTTTCAGCCCCAGCATTTT. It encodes CASSEARQGNFQPQHF.

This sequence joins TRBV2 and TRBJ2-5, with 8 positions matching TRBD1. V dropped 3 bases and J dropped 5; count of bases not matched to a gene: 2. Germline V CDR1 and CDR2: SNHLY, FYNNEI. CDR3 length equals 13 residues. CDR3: CASSDNRGETQYF. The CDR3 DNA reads TGTGCCAGCAGTGACAACAGGGGGGAGACCCAGTACTTC.

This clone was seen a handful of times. The CDR3 coding sequence is TGTGCCAGCAGTATGACGGGACAGGGTTTTTACGAGCAGTACTTC. This sequence encodes CASSMTGQGFYEQYF. The gene calls are TRBV27 and TRBJ2-7; 9 positions match TRBD1. CDR1 MNHEY and CDR2 SMNVEV come from the germline V gene (reference sequence). CDR3 length: 15 amino acids. Trimming took 5 bases from V and 4 from J; bases not matched to a gene: 9.

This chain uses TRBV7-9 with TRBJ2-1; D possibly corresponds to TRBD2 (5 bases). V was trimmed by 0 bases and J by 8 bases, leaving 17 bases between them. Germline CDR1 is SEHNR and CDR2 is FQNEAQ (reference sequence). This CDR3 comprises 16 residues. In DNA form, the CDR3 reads TGTGCCAGCAGCTTAGCGCCTAGCTACCTCGGGGATGAGCAGTTCTTC. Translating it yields CASSLAPSYLGDEQFF. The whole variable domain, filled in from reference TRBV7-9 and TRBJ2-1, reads DTGVSQNPRHKITKRGQNVTFRCDPISEHNRLYWYRQTLGQGPEFLTYFQNEAQLEKSRLLSDRFSAERPKGSFSTLEIQRTEQGDSAMYLCASSLAPSYLGDEQFFGPGTRLTVL.

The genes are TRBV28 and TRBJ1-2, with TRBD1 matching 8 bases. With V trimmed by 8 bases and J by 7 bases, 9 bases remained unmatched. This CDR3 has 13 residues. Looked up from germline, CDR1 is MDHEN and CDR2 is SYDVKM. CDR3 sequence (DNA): TGTGCCAGCTTGTCCGGGACAGGAGGTGGCTACACCTTC. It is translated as CASLSGTGGGYTF.

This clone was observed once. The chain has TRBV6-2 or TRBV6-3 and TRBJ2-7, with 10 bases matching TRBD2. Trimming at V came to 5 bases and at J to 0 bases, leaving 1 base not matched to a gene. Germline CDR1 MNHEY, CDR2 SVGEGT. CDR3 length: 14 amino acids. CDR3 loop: CASSRLAGSYEQYF. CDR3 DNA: TGTGCCAGCAGTCGACTAGCGGGCTCCTACGAGCAGTACTTC.

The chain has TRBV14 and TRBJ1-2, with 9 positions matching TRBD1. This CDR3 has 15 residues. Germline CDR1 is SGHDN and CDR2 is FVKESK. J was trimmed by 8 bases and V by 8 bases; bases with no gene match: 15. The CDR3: CASGRTGERVSGYTF. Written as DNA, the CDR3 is TGTGCCAGCGGAAGGACAGGGGAGAGGGTTTCCGGCTACACCTTC. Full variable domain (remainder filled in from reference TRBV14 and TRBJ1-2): EAGVTQFPSHSVIEKGQTVTLRCDPISGHDNLYWYRRVMGKEIKFLLHFVKESKQDESGMPNNRFLAERTGGTYSTLKVQPAELEDSGVYFCASGRTGERVSGYTFGSGTRLTVV.

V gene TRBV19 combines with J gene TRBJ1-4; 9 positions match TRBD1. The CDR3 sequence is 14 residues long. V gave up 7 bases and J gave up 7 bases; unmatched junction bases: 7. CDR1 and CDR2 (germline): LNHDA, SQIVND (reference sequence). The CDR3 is CASTPTGGGEKLFF. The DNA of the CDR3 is TGTGCCAGTACCCCGACAGGGGGAGGTGAAAAACTGTTTTTT. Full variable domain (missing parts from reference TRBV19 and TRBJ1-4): DGGITQSPKYLFRKEGQNVTLSCEQNLNHDAMYWYRQDPGQGLRLIYYSQIVNDFQKGDIAEGYSVSREKKESFPLTVTSAQKNPTAFYLCASTPTGGGEKLFFGSGTQLSVL.

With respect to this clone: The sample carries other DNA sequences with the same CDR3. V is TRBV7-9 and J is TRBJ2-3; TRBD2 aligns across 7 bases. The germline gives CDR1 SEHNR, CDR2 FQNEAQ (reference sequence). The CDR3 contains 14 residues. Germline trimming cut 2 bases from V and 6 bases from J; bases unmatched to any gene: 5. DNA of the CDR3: TGTGCCAGCAGCTTATTCGGGGGGACGGATACGCAGTATTTT. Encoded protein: CASSLFGGTDTQYF.

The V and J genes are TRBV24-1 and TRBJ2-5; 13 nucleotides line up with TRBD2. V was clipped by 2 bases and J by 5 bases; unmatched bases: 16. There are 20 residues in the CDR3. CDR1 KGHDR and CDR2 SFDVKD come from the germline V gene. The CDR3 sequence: CATSDSAPTGTSGIGETQYF. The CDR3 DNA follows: TGTGCCACCAGTGATTCGGCCCCCACCGGGACTAGCGGGATAGGGGAGACCCAGTACTTC.